Listed here are 6 T cell receptor beta chains from one sample, sequenced in a study of T cells after posttransplantation cyclophosphamide. The table came from immunoSEQ multiplex PCR; TCRdb's copy has only in-frame clones and leaves some out. The table includes approximately 47,000 clones, about 90% detected once. Material: PBMCs. The receptors stem from a woman aged 45-65 years in good health and a related stem cell transplant donor.

The chain couples TRBV6-4 to TRBJ1-1; D remains ambiguous. The CDR3 has 12 amino acids. Trimming removed 6 bases from V and 2 bases from J, with 7 bases in between. The germline gives CDR1 MRHNA, CDR2 SNTAGT. CDR3 loop: CASSDTNTEAFF. The DNA of the CDR3 is TGTGCCAGCAGCGACACAAACACTGAAGCTTTCTTT.

This chain links TRBV9 with TRBJ2-5; the D gene is possibly TRBD2 (5 bases). CDR1 is SGDLS and CDR2 is YYNGEE in the germline V gene. The V and J ends lost 0 bases and 8 bases respectively, with 17 bases between them. The CDR3 has 15 amino acids. CDR3 sequence (DNA): TGTGCCAGCAGCGTAGGAGAAGCGGATGAAGGAACCCAGTACTTC. Its translation: CASSVGEADEGTQYF.

The V gene is TRBV5-1, the J gene TRBJ2-7, with TRBD1 as a possible D gene (6 bases). From germline, CDR1 is SGHRS and CDR2 YFSETQ. V shed 4 bases and J shed 6 bases, with 14 bases lying between them. CDR3 length: 13 amino acids. In nucleotides, the CDR3 is TGCGCCAGCAGCCTACCCCCAGGGGCCGAGCAGTACTTC. It translates to CASSLPPGAEQYF.

J is TRBJ2-7 and V is TRBV30; unclear D gene. There are 14 residues in the CDR3. V was cut by 0 bases and J by 3 bases, with 12 bases left in between. The germline CDR1 and CDR2 sequences are GTSNPN and SVGIG (reference sequence). CDR3 residues: CAWSVLTNVYEQYF. CDR3 nucleotides: TGTGCCTGGAGTGTACTGACAAATGTCTACGAGCAGTACTTC.

This sequence joins TRBV15 and TRBJ1-6; D unclear. CDR1 is LNHNV, CDR2 YYDKDF, per germline (reference sequence). The CDR3 has 13 amino acids. V was shortened by 1 base and J by 7 bases, with 5 bases between the two germline ends. The CDR3 is CATSRGPNSPLHF. In nucleotides, the CDR3 is TGTGCCACCAGCAGAGGGCCGAATTCACCCCTCCACTTT.

This chain connects TRBV27 to TRBJ2-5, with a possible D match to TRBD1 (6 bases). Trimming stripped 6 bases from V and 2 bases from J, with 22 bases between. The CDR3 is 17 amino acids. CDR1 is MNHEY and CDR2 is SMNVEV in the germline V gene (reference sequence). CDR3 nucleotide sequence: TGTGCCAGCAGCCGCAACCTCGGACAGAGACAACAAGAGACCCAGTACTTC. It specifies CASSRNLGQRQQETQYF.